The 8 T cell receptor beta chains presented below share a single source sample, sequenced in a study of shared clonotypes between healthy human individuals. Method: immunoSEQ multiplex PCR; TCRdb's copy keeps in-frame clones and lacks some. There are over a million clones in the sample; approximately 96% occur only once, and approximately 1% lies in the top ten. The sample consisted of naive CD4+ T cells sorted from blood. This sample's subset: CD45RA+ positively selected. The receptor set was obtained from a man aged 25-45 years in good health.

The rearrangement joins TRBV6-5 to TRBJ1-2; D ambiguous. CDR3 size: 14 residues. V was pared by 6 bases and J by 4 bases, with 15 bases between. The V gene's germline CDR1 is MNHEY and CDR2 SVGAGI. CDR3 nucleotides: TGTGCCAGCAGCCGCCTACAGCTACCCTATGGCTACACCTTC. Protein product: CASSRLQLPYGYTF.

The chain carries TRBV18 and TRBJ2-5, with D perhaps TRBD2 (5 bases). CDR1 KGHSH and CDR2 LQKENI come from the germline V gene. The V gene lost 2 bases and the J gene lost 4 bases, with 11 bases spanning the gap. The CDR3 is 14 amino acids. CDR3 residues: CASSPMRTRETQYF. CDR3 sequence (DNA): TGTGCCAGCTCACCAATGAGAACTAGAGAGACCCAGTACTTC. The complete variable domain, with remaining parts taken from reference TRBV18 and TRBJ2-5, reads NAGVMQNPRHLVRRRGQEARLRCSPMKGHSHVYWYRQLPEEGLKFMVYLQKENIIDESGMPKERFSAEFPKEGPSILRIQQVVRGDSAAYFCASSPMRTRETQYFGPGTRLLVL.

This chain connects TRBV28 to TRBJ1-3; D might be TRBD1 (5 bases). Deletions cut 1 base from V and 0 bases from J, with 10 bases between. The CDR3 length is 16 residues. Germline values: CDR1 MDHEN, CDR2 SYDVKM. CDR3 loop: CASSLLLGGSGNTIYF. CDR3 DNA sequence: TGTGCCAGCAGTTTATTGTTGGGGGGCTCTGGAAACACCATATATTTT.

The CDR3 region is CASSLTTGETQYF. CDR3 DNA sequence: TGTGCCAGCAGCTTGACTACTGGAGAGACCCAGTACTTC. The chain has TRBV11-3 and TRBJ2-5; D might be TRBD2 (5 bases). The CDR3 extends over 13 amino acids. V was clipped by 3 bases and J by 4 bases, with 9 bases between them. The germline gives CDR1 SGHNT, CDR2 YENEEA.

About this clone itself: The sample holds other DNA sequences that translate to the same CDR3. The chain combines TRBV7-2 with TRBJ2-3, with D unresolved. This CDR3 region has 13 residues. The ends were cut back, 3 bases at V and 1 base at J, with 5 bases in the middle. CDR1 is SGHTA, CDR2 FQGNSA, per germline. Here the CDR3 DNA reads TGTGCCAGCAGCTTTGGGGGCACAGATACGCAGTATTTT. It yields the protein CASSFGGTDTQYF.

The chain employs TRBV9 and TRBJ2-1; the D gene is possibly TRBD1 (6 bases). The germline V gene has CDR1 SGDLS and CDR2 YYNGEE. Trimming took 4 bases from V and 6 from J, leaving 14 bases between them. CDR3 length: 14 residues. The CDR3: CASSSGTLGNEQFF. The CDR3 DNA is TGTGCCAGCAGCTCCGGGACACTGGGCAATGAGCAGTTCTTC.

Concerning this clone: This sample includes further DNA sequences coding for the same CDR3. This sequence joins TRBV14 and TRBJ2-5; D not certain. The V end was cut by 1 base, the J end by 5 bases, with 2 bases between. Germline V gene lookup returns CDR1 SGHDN and CDR2 FVKESK. The length of the CDR3 is 11 residues. CDR3 amino acids: CASSQVETQYF. The CDR3 DNA sequence: TGTGCCAGCAGCCAAGTTGAGACCCAGTACTTC. The full variable domain, completed using reference TRBV14 and TRBJ2-5, is EAGVTQFPSHSVIEKGQTVTLRCDPISGHDNLYWYRRVMGKEIKFLLHFVKESKQDESGMPNNRFLAERTGGTYSTLKVQPAELEDSGVYFCASSQVETQYFGPGTRLLVL.

This CDR3 is CSVSRGSGGSGTQYF. As DNA, the CDR3 is TGCAGCGTCTCTCGCGGCTCCGGGGGGAGCGGTACGCAGTATTTT. The chain couples TRBV29-1 to TRBJ2-3; 7 nucleotides match TRBD2. This CDR3 is 15 amino acids long. The ends lost 6 bases at V and 8 bases at J; junction bases unmatched: 17. The germline V gene encodes CDR1 SQVTM and CDR2 ANQGSEA.